The rows below give T cell receptor beta chains drawn from one sample of a study of OX40 agonist ivuxolimab in advanced cancers. Produced via immunoSEQ multiplex PCR; TCRdb's table is partial and in-frame only. The sample lists 70,000 to 85,000 clones, about 88% seen once, with approximately 0.99% in the top ten. The material was CD4+ or CD8+ T cells sorted from blood, obtained in a trial of the OX40 agonist ivuxolimab. These receptors all come from an adult with an advanced solid tumor such as melanoma, head and neck, liver or kidney cancer. Each CDR3 is given with its conserved first and last residue. The order of the fields is J gene, clone size, D gene, V gene, CDR3 protein, CDR3 DNA. The D gene is left open where the match is weak. Size values are once, few and many counts, or a class for expanded clones, and some rows have none.

>TRBJ1-4|NA|NA|TRBV7-2
CASSLAGKGGKLFF
TGTGCCAGCAGCTTAGCGGGAAAGGGTGGAAAACTGTTTTTT
>TRBJ1-3|NA|NA|TRBV15
CATSRAGGNSGNTIYF
TGTGCCACCAGCAGAGCGGGGGGGAACTCTGGAAACACCATATATTTT
>TRBJ2-3|NA|NA|TRBV7-2
CASSLGLLDTQYF
TGTGCCAGCAGTCTAGGGTTGTTAGATACGCAGTATTTT
>TRBJ2-1|NA|TRBD1|TRBV11-3
CASSLVQGYEQFF
TGTGCCAGCAGCTTAGTACAGGGGTATGAGCAGTTCTTC
>TRBJ2-3|NA|TRBD1|TRBV5-6
CASSLGPTRGRTDTQYF
TGTGCCAGCAGCTTGGGACCGACCAGGGGGCGCACAGATACGCAGTATTTT
>TRBJ1-1|NA|NA|TRBV2
CASSEHSVTEAFF
TGTGCCAGCAGTGAACACTCGGTCACTGAAGCTTTCTTT
>TRBJ1-1|once|NA|TRBV2
CASSVGSNTEAFF
TGTGCCAGCAGTGTCGGCAGTAACACTGAAGCTTTCTTT
>TRBJ2-3|NA|NA|TRBV27
CASRGNTQYF
TGTGCCAGCAGGGGTAATACGCAGTATTTT
>TRBJ2-3|once|NA|TRBV5-4
CASSLDYTDTQYF
TGTGCCAGCAGCTTGGACTACACAGATACGCAGTATTTT
>TRBJ2-2|once|NA|TRBV15
CATSIGGNTGELFF
TGTGCCACCAGCATCGGAGGGAACACCGGGGAGCTGTTTTTT
>TRBJ2-5|once|TRBD2|TRBV11-1
CASSRGLEETQYF
TGTGCCAGCAGCCGGGGACTAGAGGAGACCCAGTACTTC
>TRBJ2-1|few|TRBD2|TRBV13
CASSSRLAGVYNEQFF
TGTGCCAGCAGCTCGCGACTAGCGGGAGTCTACAATGAGCAGTTCTTC
>TRBJ2-3|NA|NA|TRBV6-1
CASSVEQIFTDTQYF
TGTGCCAGCAGTGTGGAGCAGATATTCACAGATACGCAGTATTTT
>TRBJ2-7|NA|TRBD1|TRBV18
CASSSTGGGDEQYF
TGTGCCAGCTCTTCGACAGGGGGCGGGGACGAGCAGTACTTC
>TRBJ2-7|NA|NA|TRBV18
CASSPNINEQYF
TGTGCCAGCTCACCAAATATAAACGAGCAGTACTTC
>TRBJ1-5|NA|TRBD1|TRBV19
CASRPDRGDRQPQHF
TGTGCCAGTAGGCCGGACAGGGGGGACAGGCAGCCCCAGCATTTT
>TRBJ2-2|NA|NA|TRBV6-5
CASSYRAQMNTGELFF
TGTGCCAGCAGTTACCGGGCCCAGATGAACACCGGGGAGCTGTTTTTT
>TRBJ2-7|NA|NA|TRBV18
CASSPPGAQGQYF
TGTGCCAGCTCACCCCCGGGGGCGCAGGGGCAGTACTTC
>TRBJ2-5|few|NA|TRBV11-1
CASSLGETQYF
TGTGCCAGCAGCTTAGGAGAGACCCAGTACTTC
>TRBJ2-1|NA|NA|TRBV5-1
CASSLGSMRDEQFF
TGCGCCAGCAGCTTGGGCTCCATGCGGGATGAGCAGTTCTTC
>TRBJ2-7|NA|TRBD1|TRBV30
CAGSGTGGHQQYF
TGTGCCGGCTCTGGGACAGGGGGCCACCAGCAGTACTTC
>TRBJ2-3|NA|NA|TRBV7-7
CASSLRWGDTQYF
TGTGCCAGCAGCTTAAGGTGGGGGGATACGCAGTATTTT
>TRBJ2-1|NA|NA|TRBV15
CATSGYEYNEQFF
TGTGCCACCAGCGGGTACGAGTACAATGAGCAGTTCTTC
>TRBJ2-5|NA|NA|TRBV6-5
CASSPPARETQYF
TGTGCCAGCAGTCCCCCAGCAAGGGAGACCCAGTACTTC
>TRBJ1-3|NA|TRBD1|TRBV5-5
CASSLGQGAFSGNTIYF
TGTGCCAGCAGCTTGGGCCAGGGGGCCTTCTCTGGAAACACCATATATTTT
>TRBJ2-5|once|NA|TRBV7-2
CASSAYRVQETQYF
TGTGCCAGCAGCGCCTACAGGGTCCAGGAGACCCAGTACTTC
>TRBJ1-3|NA|NA|TRBV2
CASREQSSGNTIYF
TGTGCCAGCAGGGAACAGAGCTCTGGAAACACCATATATTTT
>TRBJ2-4|NA|TRBD1|TRBV7-7
CASSSGTGSNIQYF
TGTGCCAGCAGCTCCGGGACAGGTTCGAACATTCAGTACTTC
>TRBJ1-2|NA|NA|TRBV27
CASSYRAQTMENYGYTF
TGTGCCAGCAGTTATAGGGCACAGACCATGGAAAACTATGGCTACACCTTC
>TRBJ2-1|NA|TRBD1|TRBV15
CATSPTTGYEQFF
TGTGCCACCAGCCCGACGACAGGGTATGAGCAGTTCTTC
>TRBJ2-1|NA|NA|TRBV15
CATSRGSGNEQFF
TGTGCCACCAGCAGGGGGTCAGGCAATGAGCAGTTCTTC
>TRBJ2-3|NA|NA|TRBV7-2
CASSLDGTDTQYF
TGTGCCAGCAGCTTGGACGGCACAGATACGCAGTATTTT
>TRBJ1-4|NA|NA|TRBV10-3
CAISSSGHEKLFF
TGTGCCATCAGTTCATCGGGTCATGAAAAACTGTTTTTT
>TRBJ2-5|few|NA|TRBV6-5
CASSPNRPQETQYF
TGTGCCAGCAGTCCGAATCGACCCCAAGAGACCCAGTACTTC
>TRBJ2-3|NA|NA|TRBV6-4
CASSVTAGTDTQYF
TGTGCCAGCAGCGTTACCGCAGGGACAGATACGCAGTATTTT
>TRBJ2-7|NA|NA|TRBV7-2
CASSLGPGRTGYEQYF
TGTGCCAGCAGCTTAGGTCCCGGACGTACCGGGTACGAGCAGTACTTC
>TRBJ1-3|NA|NA|TRBV10-3
CAISDDRNTIYF
TGTGCCATCAGTGATGACAGAAACACCATATATTTT
>TRBJ1-6|NA|NA|TRBV5-1
CASSLDGQGHSPLHF
TGCGCCAGCAGCTTGGATGGGCAGGGACATTCACCCCTCCACTTT
>TRBJ2-2|NA|TRBD1|TRBV6-1
CASSGQGDGELFF
TGTGCCAGCAGTGGACAGGGGGACGGGGAGCTGTTTTTT
>TRBJ2-5|NA|TRBD1|TRBV10-2
CASRGTGMETQYF
TGCGCCAGCAGGGGGACAGGGATGGAGACCCAGTACTTC
>TRBJ1-4|NA|NA|TRBV10-3
CAISEQNNEKLFF
TGTGCCATCAGTGAACAGAATAATGAAAAACTGTTTTTT
>TRBJ2-3|NA|NA|TRBV5-4
CASSQAQTAYRTDTQYF
TGTGCCAGCAGCCAAGCCCAGACAGCCTACCGCACAGATACGCAGTATTTT
>TRBJ1-5|NA|TRBD1|TRBV10-2
CASSESIVQGNQPQHF
TGCGCCAGCAGTGAGTCGATTGTACAGGGGAATCAGCCCCAGCATTTT
>TRBJ2-5|once|NA|TRBV21-1
CASSPPDRGREETQYF
TGTGCCAGCAGCCCCCCAGATAGGGGGCGGGAAGAGACCCAGTACTTC
>TRBJ1-5|NA|TRBD1|TRBV2
CASSKQGMGNQPQHF
TGTGCCAGCAGTAAACAGGGGATGGGCAATCAGCCCCAGCATTTT
>TRBJ2-5|NA|TRBD2|TRBV13
CASSLSGRAWETQYF
TGTGCCAGCAGCTTGAGCGGGAGGGCCTGGGAGACCCAGTACTTC
>TRBJ1-2|NA|NA|TRBV11-2
CASSKLRLVNYGYTF
TGTGCCAGCAGCAAATTAAGACTCGTCAACTATGGCTACACCTTC
>TRBJ2-7|NA|NA|TRBV19
CASSSLDYEQYF
TGTGCCAGTAGTTCGCTAGACTACGAGCAGTACTTC
>TRBJ2-5|NA|NA|TRBV4-2
CASSQESSGGTAQYF
TGTGCCAGCAGCCAAGAGAGCTCGGGGGGGACAGCCCAGTACTTC
>TRBJ2-5|NA|TRBD2|TRBV6-1
CASSEQSSGGKTQYF
TGTGCCAGCAGTGAACAGTCTAGCGGGGGTAAGACCCAGTACTTC
>TRBJ2-7|NA|NA|TRBV6-5
CASSTTGTAPRVNF
TGTGCCAGCAGCACGACCGGGACGGCTCCTAGGGTGAACTTC
>TRBJ2-2|NA|TRBD1|TRBV6-1
CASRSGQGPTGELFF
TGTGCCAGCAGATCGGGACAGGGCCCCACCGGGGAGCTGTTTTTT
>TRBJ1-5|NA|NA|TRBV6-6
CASSYSRADSNQPQHF
TGTGCCAGCAGTTACTCCAGGGCCGATTCCAATCAGCCCCAGCATTTT
>TRBJ1-2|once|NA|TRBV19
CASRIDRDDNYTF
TGTGCCAGTAGGATAGACCGTGATGACAACTACACCTTC
>TRBJ1-1|NA|NA|TRBV19
CASRRGELNTEAFF
TGTGCCAGTAGAAGGGGGGAGTTGAACACTGAAGCTTTCTTT
>TRBJ1-1|NA|NA|TRBV6-5
CASSRGLITEAFF
TGTGCCAGCAGTCGAGGATTGATTACTGAAGCTTTCTTT
>TRBJ1-1|NA|NA|TRBV23-1
CASSLDRPSIHTEAFF
TGCGCCAGCAGTCTCGACAGACCCTCAATTCACACTGAAGCTTTCTTT
>TRBJ1-2|NA|TRBD1|TRBV6-1
CASSDYRGHGYTF
TGTGCCAGCAGCGATTACAGGGGGCATGGCTACACCTTC
>TRBJ1-3|NA|NA|TRBV5-6
CASSWDRNTIYF
TGTGCCAGCAGCTGGGACAGAAACACCATATATTTT